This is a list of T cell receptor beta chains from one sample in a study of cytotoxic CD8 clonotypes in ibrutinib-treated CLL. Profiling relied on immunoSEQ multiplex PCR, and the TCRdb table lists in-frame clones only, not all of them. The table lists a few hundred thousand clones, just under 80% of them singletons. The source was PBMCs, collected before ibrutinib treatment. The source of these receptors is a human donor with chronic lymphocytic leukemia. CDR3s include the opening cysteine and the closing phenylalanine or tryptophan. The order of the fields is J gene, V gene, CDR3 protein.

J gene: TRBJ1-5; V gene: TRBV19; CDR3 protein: CASSKEGRQPQHF
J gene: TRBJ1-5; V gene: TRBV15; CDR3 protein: CATSRGRGGNNQPQHF
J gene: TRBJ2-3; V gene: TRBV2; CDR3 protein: CASSEALGTDTQYF
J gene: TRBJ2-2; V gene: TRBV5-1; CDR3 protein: CASSFRLAAAGELFF
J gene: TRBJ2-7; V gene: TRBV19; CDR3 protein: CASSMRREVTYEQYF
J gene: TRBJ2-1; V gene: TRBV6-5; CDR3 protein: CASSRLHEQFF
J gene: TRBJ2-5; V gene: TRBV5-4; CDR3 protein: CASSFSGVGETQYF
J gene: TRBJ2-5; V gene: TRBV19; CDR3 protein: CASSIQGRETQYF
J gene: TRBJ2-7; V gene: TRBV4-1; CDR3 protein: CASSQVWPEDSWSYEQYF
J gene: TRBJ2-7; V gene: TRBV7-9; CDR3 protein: CASSPGTSGSLSYEQYF
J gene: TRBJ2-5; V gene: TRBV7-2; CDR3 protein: CASVMTGQYQETQYF
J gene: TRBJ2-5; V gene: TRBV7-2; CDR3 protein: CASSLLPGLAGETQYF
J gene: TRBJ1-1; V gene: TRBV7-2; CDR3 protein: CASSKYGTEAFF
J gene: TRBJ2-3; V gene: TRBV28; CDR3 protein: CASSSAGTSGRVTDTQYF